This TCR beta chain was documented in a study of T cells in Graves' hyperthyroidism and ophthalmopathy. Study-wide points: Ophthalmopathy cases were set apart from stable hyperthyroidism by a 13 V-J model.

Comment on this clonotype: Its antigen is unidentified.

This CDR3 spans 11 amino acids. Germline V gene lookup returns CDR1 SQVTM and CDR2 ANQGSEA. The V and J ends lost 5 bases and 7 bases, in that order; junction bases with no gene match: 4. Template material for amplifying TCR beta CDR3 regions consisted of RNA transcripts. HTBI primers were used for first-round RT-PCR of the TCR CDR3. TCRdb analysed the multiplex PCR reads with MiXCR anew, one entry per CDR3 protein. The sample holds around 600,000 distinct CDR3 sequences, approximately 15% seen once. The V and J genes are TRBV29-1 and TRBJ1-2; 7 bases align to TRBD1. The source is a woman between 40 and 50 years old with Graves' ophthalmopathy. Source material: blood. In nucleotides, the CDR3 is TGCAGCGTTCTAGAGGGGGCTGGCTACACCTTC. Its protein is CSVLEGAGYTF.